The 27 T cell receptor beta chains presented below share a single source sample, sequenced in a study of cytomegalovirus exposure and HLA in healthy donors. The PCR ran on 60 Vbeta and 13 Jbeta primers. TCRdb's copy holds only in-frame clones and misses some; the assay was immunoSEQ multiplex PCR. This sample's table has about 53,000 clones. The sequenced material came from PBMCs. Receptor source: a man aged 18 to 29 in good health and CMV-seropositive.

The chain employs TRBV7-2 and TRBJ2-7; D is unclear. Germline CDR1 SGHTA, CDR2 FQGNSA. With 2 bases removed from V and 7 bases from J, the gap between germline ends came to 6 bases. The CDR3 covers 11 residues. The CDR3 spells CASSLRKEQYF. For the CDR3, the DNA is TGTGCCAGCAGCTTACGTAAAGAGCAGTACTTC.

Written as DNA, the CDR3 is TGCGCCAGCAGCTTCTCTATGAACACTGAAGCTTTCTTT. This sequence encodes CASSFSMNTEAFF. This chain joins TRBV5-1 and TRBJ1-1; unclear D gene. Germline V CDR1 and CDR2: SGHRS, YFSETQ. The CDR3 sequence is 13 residues long. V gave up 2 bases and J gave up 0 bases, with 5 bases separating them.

The CDR3 coding sequence is TGTGCCAGCAGCTGGGGACCGGGACAGACCCCAGGTGGGGCCAACGTCCTGACTTTC. Its translation is CASSWGPGQTPGGANVLTF. V is TRBV7-9 and J is TRBJ2-6; 7 bases fit TRBD1. Germline CDR1 and CDR2: SEHNR and FQNEAQ (reference sequence). The V and J ends lost 4 bases and 3 bases, in that order; junction bases with no gene match: 15. The CDR3 totals 19 residues. The entire variable domain, with the rest obtained from reference TRBV7-9 and TRBJ2-6, is as follows: DTGVSQNPRHKITKRGQNVTFRCDPISEHNRLYWYRQTLGQGPEFLTYFQNEAQLEKSRLLSDRFSAERPKGSFSTLEIQRTEQGDSAMYLCASSWGPGQTPGGANVLTFGAGSRLTVL.

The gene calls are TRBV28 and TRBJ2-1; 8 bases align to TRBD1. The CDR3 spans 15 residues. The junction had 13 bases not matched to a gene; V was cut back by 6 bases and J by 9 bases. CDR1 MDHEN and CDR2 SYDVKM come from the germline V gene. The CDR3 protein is CASRPPGTGSSEQFF. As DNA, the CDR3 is TGTGCCAGCAGGCCCCCCGGGACAGGTAGCAGTGAGCAGTTCTTC.

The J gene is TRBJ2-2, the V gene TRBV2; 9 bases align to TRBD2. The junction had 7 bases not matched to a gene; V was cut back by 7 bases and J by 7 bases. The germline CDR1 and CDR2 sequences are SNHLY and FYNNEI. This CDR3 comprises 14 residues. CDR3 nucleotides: TGTGCCAGCAAGGCGGGAGGGCTCGGCGGGGAGCTGTTTTTT. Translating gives CASKAGGLGGELFF.

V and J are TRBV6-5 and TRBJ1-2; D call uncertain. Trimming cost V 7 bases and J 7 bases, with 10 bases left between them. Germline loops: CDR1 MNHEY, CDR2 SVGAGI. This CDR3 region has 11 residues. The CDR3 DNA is TGTGCCAGCAACAGCCGGGGTGGCTACACCTTC. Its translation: CASNSRGGYTF.

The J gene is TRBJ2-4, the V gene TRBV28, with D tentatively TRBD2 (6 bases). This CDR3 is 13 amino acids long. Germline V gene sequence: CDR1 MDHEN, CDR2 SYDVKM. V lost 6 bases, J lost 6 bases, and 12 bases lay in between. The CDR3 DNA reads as TGTGCCAGCAGCCGCGTAGCGGTAAACATTCAGTACTTC. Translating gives CASSRVAVNIQYF.

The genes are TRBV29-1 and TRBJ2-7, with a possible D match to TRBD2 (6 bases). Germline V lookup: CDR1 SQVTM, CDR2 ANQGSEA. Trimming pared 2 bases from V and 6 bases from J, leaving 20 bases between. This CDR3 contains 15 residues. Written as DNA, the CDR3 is TGCAGCGTTGAAAGGTTAAGTGGGGGGAGTGGCGAGCAGTACTTC. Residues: CSVERLSGGSGEQYF.

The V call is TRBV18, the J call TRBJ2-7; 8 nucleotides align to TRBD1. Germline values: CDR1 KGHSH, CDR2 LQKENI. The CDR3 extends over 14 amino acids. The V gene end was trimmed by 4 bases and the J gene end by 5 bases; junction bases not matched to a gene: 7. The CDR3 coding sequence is TGTGCCAGCTCACGGGGACAGGATCTAAACGAGCAGTACTTC. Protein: CASSRGQDLNEQYF. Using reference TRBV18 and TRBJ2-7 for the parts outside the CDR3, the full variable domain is NAGVMQNPRHLVRRRGQEARLRCSPMKGHSHVYWYRQLPEEGLKFMVYLQKENIIDESGMPKERFSAEFPKEGPSILRIQQVVRGDSAAYFCASSRGQDLNEQYFGPGTRLTVT.

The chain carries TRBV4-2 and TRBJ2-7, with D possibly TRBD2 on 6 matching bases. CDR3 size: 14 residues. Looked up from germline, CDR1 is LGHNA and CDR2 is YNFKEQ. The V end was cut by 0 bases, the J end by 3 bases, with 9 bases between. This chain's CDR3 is CASSQEASVYEQYF. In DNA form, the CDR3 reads TGTGCCAGCAGCCAAGAGGCTAGCGTCTACGAGCAGTACTTC.

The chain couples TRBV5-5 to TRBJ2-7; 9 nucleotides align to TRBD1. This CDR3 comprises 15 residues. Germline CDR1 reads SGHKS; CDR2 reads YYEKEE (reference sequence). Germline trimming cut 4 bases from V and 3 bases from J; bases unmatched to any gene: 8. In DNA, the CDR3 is TGTGCCAGCAGCCTTTCGACAGGGGGTATCTACGAGCAGTACTTC. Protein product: CASSLSTGGIYEQYF.

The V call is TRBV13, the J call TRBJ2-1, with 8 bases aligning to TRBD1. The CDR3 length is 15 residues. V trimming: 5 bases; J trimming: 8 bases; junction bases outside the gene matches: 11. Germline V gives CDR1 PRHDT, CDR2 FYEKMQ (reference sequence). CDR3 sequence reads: CASSIAGTGLDEQFF. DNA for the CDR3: TGTGCCAGCAGCATAGCCGGGACAGGTCTTGATGAGCAGTTCTTC. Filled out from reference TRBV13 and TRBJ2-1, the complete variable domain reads AAGVIQSPRHLIKEKRETATLKCYPIPRHDTVYWYQQGPGQDPQFLISFYEKMQSDKGSIPDRFSAQQFSDYHSELNMSSLELGDSALYFCASSIAGTGLDEQFFGPGTRLTVL.

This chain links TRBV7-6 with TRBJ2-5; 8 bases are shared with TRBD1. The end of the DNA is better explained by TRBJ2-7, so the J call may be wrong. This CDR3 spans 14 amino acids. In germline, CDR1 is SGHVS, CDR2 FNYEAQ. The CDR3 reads CASSLGQGIYEQYF. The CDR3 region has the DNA TGTGCCAGCAGCTTAGGACAGGGGATCTACGAGCAGTACTTC.

CDR3 bases: TGTGCCACCAGCAGAGAGCCCCAGGGTGGGCAGACCCAGTACTTC. Protein sequence: CATSREPQGGQTQYF. The chain employs TRBV15 and TRBJ2-5; TRBD1 might be the D (5 bases). The germline CDR1 and CDR2 sequences are LNHNV and YYDKDF (reference sequence). V lost 0 bases, J lost 6 bases, and 14 bases lay in between. CDR3 length: 15 amino acids.

The CDR3 DNA sequence: TGCGCCAGCAGCTCGAGCACAGGACCGGGGGACGGGCAGTTCTTC. Translated, it gives CASSSSTGPGDGQFF. The chain combines TRBV5-1 with TRBJ2-1; a possible D gene is TRBD2 (6 bases). V was pared by 3 bases and J by 12 bases, with 22 bases between. The CDR3 totals 15 residues. Germline V gene data show CDR1 as SGHRS and CDR2 as YFSETQ. Combining the CDR3 with reference TRBV5-1 and TRBJ2-1 gives the whole variable domain KAGVTQTPRYLIKTRGQQVTLSCSPISGHRSVSWYQQTPGQGLQFLFEYFSETQRNKGNFPGRFSGRQFSNSRSEMNVSTLELGDSALYLCASSSSTGPGDGQFFGPGTRLTVL.

CDR3 loop: CASSRGQNYGYTF. For the CDR3, the DNA is TGTGCCAGCAGTCGGGGACAGAACTATGGCTACACCTTC. The chain couples TRBV28 to TRBJ1-2, with 7 nucleotides matching TRBD1. V shed 5 bases and J 2 bases; nucleotides not matched to a gene: 2. Germline assignment: CDR1 MDHEN and CDR2 SYDVKM. The CDR3 has 13 amino acids.

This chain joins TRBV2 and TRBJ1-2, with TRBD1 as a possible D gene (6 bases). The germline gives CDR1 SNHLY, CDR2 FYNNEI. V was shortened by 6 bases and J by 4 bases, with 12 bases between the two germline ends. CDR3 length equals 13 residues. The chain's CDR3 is CASRMGQGYGYTF. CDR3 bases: TGTGCCAGCAGGATGGGACAAGGCTATGGCTACACCTTC. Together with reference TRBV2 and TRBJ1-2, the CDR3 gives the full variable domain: EPEVTQTPSHQVTQMGQEVILRCVPISNHLYFYWYRQILGQKVEFLVSFYNNEISEKSEIFDDQFSVERPDGSNFTLKIRSTKLEDSAMYFCASRMGQGYGYTFGSGTRLTVV.

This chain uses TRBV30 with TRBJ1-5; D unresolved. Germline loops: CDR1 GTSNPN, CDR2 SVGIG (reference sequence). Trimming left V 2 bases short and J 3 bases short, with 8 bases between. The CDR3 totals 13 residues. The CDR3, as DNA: TGTGCCTGGAGTCGGACTGACAATCAGCCCCAGCATTTT. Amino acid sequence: CAWSRTDNQPQHF.

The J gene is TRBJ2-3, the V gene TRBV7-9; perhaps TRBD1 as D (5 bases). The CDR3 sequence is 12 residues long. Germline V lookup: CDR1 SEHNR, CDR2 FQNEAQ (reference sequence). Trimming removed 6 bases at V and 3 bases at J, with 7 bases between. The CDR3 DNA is TGTGCCAGCAGGACAGAAACAGATACGCAGTATTTT. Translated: CASRTETDTQYF.

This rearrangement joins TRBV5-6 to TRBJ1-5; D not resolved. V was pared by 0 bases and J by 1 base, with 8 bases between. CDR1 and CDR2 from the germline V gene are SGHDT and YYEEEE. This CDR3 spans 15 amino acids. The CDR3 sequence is CASSLVGESNQPQHF. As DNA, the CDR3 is TGTGCCAGCAGCTTGGTTGGGGAGAGCAATCAGCCCCAGCATTTT.

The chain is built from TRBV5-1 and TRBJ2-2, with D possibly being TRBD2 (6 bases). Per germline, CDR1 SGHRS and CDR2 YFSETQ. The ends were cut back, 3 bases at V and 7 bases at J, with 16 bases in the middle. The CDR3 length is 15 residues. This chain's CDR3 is CASSSDLSGDGELFF. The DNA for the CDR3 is TGCGCCAGCAGCTCCGACCTTAGCGGAGACGGGGAGCTGTTTTTT.

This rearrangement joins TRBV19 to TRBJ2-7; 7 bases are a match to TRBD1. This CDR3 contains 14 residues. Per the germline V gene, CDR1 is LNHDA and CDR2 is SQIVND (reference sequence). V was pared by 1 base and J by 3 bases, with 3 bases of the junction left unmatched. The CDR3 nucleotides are TGTGCCAGTAGTATAGGTGACAGGGTCTACGAGCAGTACTTC. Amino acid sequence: CASSIGDRVYEQYF.

CDR3 sequence: CATHGTGGPGTNQPQHF. The CDR3 DNA reads as TGTGCCACCCACGGGACAGGGGGGCCAGGAACCAATCAGCCCCAGCATTTT. The gene calls are TRBV10-3 and TRBJ1-5; 11 bases agree with TRBD1. This CDR3 comprises 17 residues. Germline V gene sequence: CDR1 ENHRY, CDR2 SYGVKD. V was clipped by 10 bases and J by 3 bases; unmatched bases: 14.

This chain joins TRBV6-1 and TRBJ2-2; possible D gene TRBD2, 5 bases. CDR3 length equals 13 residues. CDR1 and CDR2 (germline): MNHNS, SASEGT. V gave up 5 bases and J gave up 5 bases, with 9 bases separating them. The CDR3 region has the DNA TGTGCCAGCAGTCTACGGGAAACCGGGGAGCTGTTTTTT. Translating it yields CASSLRETGELFF.

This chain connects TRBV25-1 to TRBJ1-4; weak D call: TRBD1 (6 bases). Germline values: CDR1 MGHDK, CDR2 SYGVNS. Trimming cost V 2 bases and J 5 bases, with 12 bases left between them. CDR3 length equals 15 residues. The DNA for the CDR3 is TGTGCCAGCAGTGAACGGGAGGGGGGGAATGAAAAACTGTTTTTT. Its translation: CASSEREGGNEKLFF.

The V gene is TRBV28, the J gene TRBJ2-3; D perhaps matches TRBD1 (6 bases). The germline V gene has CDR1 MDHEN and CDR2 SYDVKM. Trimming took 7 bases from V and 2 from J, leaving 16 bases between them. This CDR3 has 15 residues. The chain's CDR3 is CASTLTGHYTDTQYF. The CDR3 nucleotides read TGTGCCAGCACCCTGACAGGCCACTACACAGATACGCAGTATTTT.

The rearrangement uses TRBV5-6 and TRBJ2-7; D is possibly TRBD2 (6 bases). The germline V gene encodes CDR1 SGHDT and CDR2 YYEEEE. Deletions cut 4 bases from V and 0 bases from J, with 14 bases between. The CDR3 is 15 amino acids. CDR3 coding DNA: TGTGCCAGCAGCCCCGGGACTGAGAGCTCCTACGAGCAGTACTTC. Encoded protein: CASSPGTESSYEQYF.